This passage covers 18 T cell receptor beta chains from one sample sequenced in a study of shared T cell receptors in the human thymus. TCRdb's table, derived via immunoSEQ multiplex PCR, lists solely in-frame clones and lacks some. The data show hundreds of thousands of clones, with over 75% seen just once and roughly 0.01% held by the top ten. Another study also made use of these data, one on human thymus T cells.

Input material: thymocytes. The origin of the receptors is a girl less than two years old with a congenital heart defect.

This clone was recorded a few times. The chain has TRBV5-1 and TRBJ1-1; D is unclear. CDR1 and CDR2 (germline): SGHRS, YFSETQ. V lost 1 base, J lost 13 bases, and 17 bases lay in between. This CDR3 region has 13 residues. CDR3 nucleotides: TGCGCCAGCAGCTTGAGGCTAGCCGGGAAGGGTTTCTTT. It encodes CASSLRLAGKGFF.

The chain carries TRBV7-6 and TRBJ1-3; D unresolved. Per germline, CDR1 SGHVS and CDR2 FNYEAQ. CDR3 size: 16 residues. V lost 1 base to trimming and J lost 1 base, with 11 bases between them. The CDR3 DNA reads TGTGCCAGCAGCTTAGACATCGCCAGGTCTGGAAACACCATATATTTT. Encoded protein: CASSLDIARSGNTIYF.

The V and J genes are TRBV7-9 and TRBJ1-6, with TRBD1 identical over 10 bases. In germline, CDR1 is SEHNR, CDR2 FQNEAQ (reference sequence). Germline trimming cut 5 bases from V and 7 bases from J; bases unmatched to any gene: 14. CDR3 length: 18 amino acids. CDR3: CASSRRPGTGDENSPLHF. DNA for the CDR3: TGTGCCAGCAGCCGGAGACCTGGGACAGGGGACGAGAATTCACCCCTCCACTTT.

This chain links TRBV4-1 with TRBJ1-4; 9 bases match TRBD1. Trimming at V came to 4 bases and at J to 5 bases, leaving 8 bases not matched to a gene. CDR1 is MGHRA and CDR2 is YSYEKL in the germline V gene. The CDR3 is 16 amino acids. The CDR3 loop is CASSRVPGTGNEKLFF. The CDR3 DNA sequence: TGCGCCAGCAGCCGAGTACCCGGGACAGGGAATGAAAAACTGTTTTTT.

V and J are TRBV18 and TRBJ1-4; D gene unclear. Trimming took 2 bases from V and 7 from J, leaving 11 bases between them. CDR1 is KGHSH, CDR2 LQKENI, per germline. The CDR3 consists of 14 residues. The CDR3 sequence is CASSPGQVSEKLFF. CDR3 in DNA: TGTGCCAGCTCACCAGGCCAGGTATCTGAAAAACTGTTTTTT.

The genes are TRBV14 and TRBJ1-6; weak D call: TRBD1 (6 bases). The germline gives CDR1 SGHDN, CDR2 FVKESK. This CDR3 contains 16 residues. Trimming removed 2 bases from V and 8 bases from J, with 16 bases in between. In DNA, the CDR3 is TGTGCCAGCAGCCAATTTTGGGGCAGGGGTGATTCACCCCTCCACTTT. It encodes CASSQFWGRGDSPLHF.

V usage is TRBV7-2 and J usage is TRBJ1-1, with no clear D. Germline assignment: CDR1 SGHTA and CDR2 FQGNSA. The CDR3 is 14 amino acids. Trimming left V 3 bases short and J 1 base short, with 9 bases between. CDR3 in amino acids: CASSLRVGNTEAFF. The CDR3 bases are TGTGCCAGCAGCTTGAGGGTGGGGAACACTGAAGCTTTCTTT.

Regarding this clone: One junction end disagrees with the germline gene, perhaps due to a read error. The sample holds other DNA sequences that translate to the same CDR3. This chain uses TRBV7-2 with TRBJ1-6; 7 nucleotides align to TRBD1. The CDR3 is 14 amino acids. Looked up from germline, CDR1 is SGHTA and CDR2 is FQGNSA. This CDR3 is CASSAGQNNSPLHF. CDR3 DNA sequence: TGTGCCAGCAGCGCGGGACAGAACAATTCCCCCCTCCACTTT.

This chain uses TRBV27 with TRBJ2-5; D is unresolved. CDR3 length: 14 residues. V dropped 5 bases and J dropped 3 bases, with 13 bases sitting between them. CDR1 MNHEY and CDR2 SMNVEV come from the germline V gene (reference sequence). This chain's CDR3 is CASSPKQTKETQYF. DNA of the CDR3: TGTGCCAGCAGTCCGAAACAGACGAAAGAGACCCAGTACTTC.

The rearrangement joins TRBV6-1 to TRBJ1-4; 9 nucleotides line up with TRBD1. Germline V gene lookup returns CDR1 MNHNS and CDR2 SASEGT. The J segment lost 8 bases and the V segment lost 4 bases, leaving 17 bases of the junction unmatched. The CDR3 is made up of 18 amino acids. The chain's CDR3 is CASSARDRARPDGEKLFF. The CDR3 coding sequence is TGTGCCAGCAGTGCCCGGGACAGGGCTCGCCCTGACGGCGAAAAACTGTTTTTT.

The chain couples TRBV7-6 to TRBJ2-2; no clear D. Germline CDR1 and CDR2: SGHVS and FNYEAQ. With 4 bases removed from V and 6 bases from J, the gap between germline ends came to 9 bases. The CDR3 is made up of 13 amino acids. In nucleotides, the CDR3 is TGTGCCAGCAGCTGTGCGACTCCCGGGGAGCTGTTTTTT. Amino acids: CASSCATPGELFF.

The genes are TRBV6-1 and TRBJ1-5, with a possible D match to TRBD1 (6 bases). The V gene's germline CDR1 is MNHNS and CDR2 SASEGT. CDR3 length: 12 amino acids. V shed 9 bases and J shed 15 bases, with 21 bases lying between them. CDR3 region: CASYSRGLPPHF. The DNA for the CDR3 is TGTGCCAGTTATTCCAGGGGCCTTCCTCCGCATTTT.

The V call is TRBV10-3, the J call TRBJ1-2; 8 nucleotides match TRBD1. Germline V gene sequence: CDR1 ENHRY, CDR2 SYGVKD. Trimming at V came to 6 bases and at J to 0 bases, leaving 6 bases not matched to a gene. The CDR3 has 15 residues. CDR3 protein: CAIRPTGVPNYGYTF. CDR3 bases: TGTGCCATCAGGCCGACAGGGGTCCCTAACTATGGCTACACCTTC.

The chain couples TRBV30 to TRBJ1-5; 8 nucleotides match TRBD1. V dropped 4 bases and J dropped 3; count of bases not matched to a gene: 8. This CDR3 has 15 residues. Germline CDR1 is GTSNPN and CDR2 is SVGIG (reference sequence). CDR3 loop: CAWKPDRENNQPQHF. Written as DNA, the CDR3 is TGTGCCTGGAAGCCGGACAGGGAAAACAATCAGCCCCAGCATTTT.

The CDR3 DNA sequence: TGTGCCATCAGACGCAGGGTCCCCCAGAACACTGAAGCTTTCTTT. Residues: CAIRRRVPQNTEAFF. The rearrangement uses TRBV10-3 and TRBJ1-1, with a possible D match to TRBD1 (5 bases). Trimming removed 6 bases at V and 1 base at J, with 15 bases between. Per the germline V gene, CDR1 is ENHRY and CDR2 is SYGVKD. This CDR3 has 15 residues.

The rearrangement uses TRBV29-1 and TRBJ2-2, with TRBD2 as a possible D gene (5 bases). The CDR3 extends over 17 amino acids. Germline V gene data show CDR1 as SQVTM and CDR2 as ANQGSEA. V lost 4 bases to trimming and J lost 4 bases, with 22 bases between them. The CDR3 reads CSVGESGEGRATGELFF. The CDR3 bases are TGCAGCGTTGGGGAATCCGGGGAAGGTAGGGCCACCGGGGAGCTGTTTTTT.

The CDR3 reads CASSFQREEQFF. The CDR3 DNA follows: TGTGCCAGCAGCTTCCAGCGGGAGGAGCAGTTCTTC. The rearrangement joins TRBV5-4 to TRBJ2-1, with 8 bases lining up with TRBD2. Germline trimming cut 2 bases from V and 10 bases from J; bases unmatched to any gene: 2. CDR1 is SGHNT and CDR2 is YYREEE in the germline V gene (reference sequence). This CDR3 spans 12 amino acids.

The rearrangement joins TRBV6-1 to TRBJ1-5; no definite D call. CDR3 length equals 15 residues. Trimming left V 8 bases short and J 5 bases short, with 19 bases between. In germline, CDR1 is MNHNS, CDR2 SASEGT. The CDR3 loop is CASPNSPGAYQPQHF. Written as DNA, the CDR3 is TGTGCCAGCCCCAATTCTCCAGGTGCCTATCAGCCCCAGCATTTT.